Listed here are 25 T cell receptor beta chains from one sample, sequenced in a study of blood T cell repertoires in COVID-19. Generated by immunoSEQ multiplex PCR, the TCRdb table keeps only in-frame clones and is missing some. The data contain about 250,000 clones, approximately 80% of them seen just once; the ten biggest clones take up approximately 9.1%. The sample comprised peripheral blood. The receptors originated from a man aged 80 or over with acute or convalescent COVID-19.

On this clone itself: The sample holds other DNA sequences that translate to the same CDR3. This chain joins TRBV29-1 and TRBJ1-2; D unresolved. V shed 6 bases and J shed 7 bases, with 9 bases lying between them. Germline V lookup: CDR1 SQVTM, CDR2 ANQGSEA. The CDR3 spans 10 residues. As DNA, the CDR3 is TGCAGCGTCCTTAGCGGTGGCTACACCTTC. It codes for CSVLSGGYTF.

Written as DNA, the CDR3 is TGTGCCAGCAGCCCTGACAGGGGGAACTATGGCTACACCTTC. Translating gives CASSPDRGNYGYTF. The J gene is TRBJ1-2, the V gene TRBV5-6; 9 nucleotides agree with TRBD1. Germline trimming cut 4 bases from V and 2 bases from J; bases unmatched to any gene: 3. The CDR3 sequence is 14 residues long. Germline CDR1 SGHDT, CDR2 YYEEEE.

This clone was observed a single time. This sequence joins TRBV4-1 and TRBJ1-2; 9 positions agree with TRBD1. The germline V gene has CDR1 MGHRA and CDR2 YSYEKL. The CDR3 runs 21 residues. V gave up 1 base and J gave up 0 bases; unmatched junction bases: 18. Written as DNA, the CDR3 is TGCGCCAGCAGCCAAGGTCTACAGGGGGCGCTGAATAAACCAGCTAACTATGGCTACACCTTC. It is translated as CASSQGLQGALNKPANYGYTF.

This chain links TRBV2 with TRBJ2-7, with D tentatively TRBD1 (5 bases). Per the germline V gene, CDR1 is SNHLY and CDR2 is FYNNEI. This CDR3 region has 16 residues. Trimming left V 0 bases short and J 0 bases short, with 12 bases between. The CDR3 DNA sequence: TGTGCCAGCAGTGAAGCCTTCAGGGCGAGCTCCTACGAGCAGTACTTC. This encodes CASSEAFRASSYEQYF. The entire variable domain, with the rest obtained from reference TRBV2 and TRBJ2-7, is as follows: EPEVTQTPSHQVTQMGQEVILRCVPISNHLYFYWYRQILGQKVEFLVSFYNNEISEKSEIFDDQFSVERPDGSNFTLKIRSTKLEDSAMYFCASSEAFRASSYEQYFGPGTRLTVT.

This chain links TRBV19 with TRBJ2-7, with TRBD1 matching over 7 bases. J was trimmed by 1 base and V by 10 bases; bases with no gene match: 7. The CDR3 spans 13 residues. The germline gives CDR1 LNHDA, CDR2 SQIVND (reference sequence). CDR3 sequence (DNA): TGTGCCACCAGACAACAGGGGTCCTACGAGCAGTACTTC. This encodes CATRQQGSYEQYF. The full variable domain, its missing parts supplied by reference TRBV19 and TRBJ2-7, is DGGITQSPKYLFRKEGQNVTLSCEQNLNHDAMYWYRQDPGQGLRLIYYSQIVNDFQKGDIAEGYSVSREKKESFPLTVTSAQKNPTAFYLCATRQQGSYEQYFGPGTRLTVT.

The chain recombines TRBV12-3 or TRBV12-4 with TRBJ1-1; 8 bases agree with TRBD1. The CDR3 length is 13 residues. J gave up 8 bases and V 6 bases, and 8 bases lay outside the gene matches. The CDR3 region is CASRWDRRGEAFF. The CDR3 nucleotides read TGTGCCAGCAGATGGGACAGGAGGGGGGAAGCTTTCTTT.

This chain's CDR3 is CASSLARTSGDITDTQYF. In DNA, the CDR3 is TGCGCCAGCAGCTTGGCCAGGACTAGCGGGGATATCACAGATACGCAGTATTTT. J is TRBJ2-3 and V is TRBV5-1, with TRBD2 identical over 12 bases. CDR3 length equals 18 residues. V shed 0 bases, J shed 2 bases, and the junction held 7 bases outside the gene matches. Germline-derived CDR1 and CDR2 are SGHRS and YFSETQ.

The chain combines TRBV30 with TRBJ1-2; the D gene is possibly TRBD1 (6 bases). The CDR3 loop spans 14 amino acids. V dropped 8 bases and J dropped 0 bases, with 16 bases sitting between them. CDR1 GTSNPN and CDR2 SVGIG come from the germline V gene (reference sequence). This CDR3 reads CARTTGPANYGYTF. In DNA form, the CDR3 reads TGTGCCCGCACAACAGGGCCGGCTAACTATGGCTACACCTTC.

This chain joins TRBV21-1 and TRBJ2-7; the listed D gene, TRBD1, was not tested against the DNA. TRBV21-1 is a pseudogene segment. The CDR3 spans 15 residues. The CDR3 region has the DNA TGTGCCAGCAGTTGCAGGGGGCCGAGCTCCTACGAGCAGTACTTC. It translates to CASSCRGPSSYEQYF.

The V gene is TRBV10-3, the J gene TRBJ2-7; perhaps TRBD1 as D (5 bases). V was pared by 4 bases and J by 0 bases, with 13 bases between. The CDR3 contains 15 residues. Germline V gene sequence: CDR1 ENHRY, CDR2 SYGVKD. In nucleotides, the CDR3 is TGTGCCATCAGTGGGGCAGGGTTGGGCTCCTACGAGCAGTACTTC. The encoded protein is CAISGAGLGSYEQYF.

This chain connects TRBV28 to TRBJ2-2; D uncertain. This CDR3 is built from 18 residues. The germline V gene encodes CDR1 MDHEN and CDR2 SYDVKM. With 1 base removed from V and 1 base from J, the gap between germline ends came to 16 bases. The CDR3 reads CASSLYPPDKQNTGELFF. In nucleotides, the CDR3 is TGTGCCAGCAGTTTATACCCCCCAGACAAGCAGAACACCGGGGAGCTGTTTTTT.

The chain employs TRBV2 and TRBJ2-3; 8 nucleotides align to TRBD2. Germline V gene sequence: CDR1 SNHLY, CDR2 FYNNEI. The junction had 4 bases not matched to a gene; V was cut back by 0 bases and J by 5 bases. CDR3 size: 15 residues. The chain's CDR3 is CASSEALLAGDTQYF. The CDR3 DNA is TGTGCCAGCAGTGAAGCGCTTCTAGCGGGAGATACGCAGTATTTT.

The V gene is TRBV6-5, the J gene TRBJ1-5; D may be TRBD1 (5 bases). The CDR3 is 12 amino acids. V lost 10 bases and J lost 9, with 16 bases in between. Germline-derived CDR1 and CDR2 are MNHEY and SVGAGI. The CDR3 nucleotides read TGTGCCACCCAGCTCGGGGGAGGGCCCCAGCATTTT. The encoded protein is CATQLGGGPQHF.

In its sample, this clone was seen once. This specimen includes other DNA sequences encoding the same CDR3. The chain recombines TRBV5-1 with TRBJ1-5; 9 bases match TRBD1. CDR3 length: 14 amino acids. Per germline, CDR1 SGHRS and CDR2 YFSETQ. Trimming took 4 bases from V and 4 from J; bases not matched to a gene: 3. CDR3 protein: CASSPGTGNQPQHF. CDR3 bases: TGCGCCAGCAGCCCCGGGACAGGGAATCAGCCCCAGCATTTT.

This chain links TRBV19 with TRBJ1-5, with D maybe TRBD1 (5 bases). This CDR3 is 15 amino acids long. The germline V gene encodes CDR1 LNHDA and CDR2 SQIVND (reference sequence). Trimming took 4 bases from V and 1 from J, leaving 11 bases between them. CDR3 sequence reads: CASSSQGPSNQPQHF. The DNA for the CDR3 is TGTGCCAGTAGTAGTCAGGGTCCGAGCAATCAGCCCCAGCATTTT.

This clone was seen a single time. CDR3 in DNA: TGTGCCAGCAGTGAAACAGGACCGAATGGAAACACCATATATTTT. Translating gives CASSETGPNGNTIYF. The chain has TRBV2 and TRBJ1-3; maybe TRBD1 (5 bases). CDR1 is SNHLY, CDR2 FYNNEI, per germline. Trimming removed 2 bases at V and 3 bases at J, with 11 bases between. The CDR3 spans 15 residues.

This clone turned up a few times. The chain recombines TRBV11-2 with TRBJ2-7, with 7 nucleotides matching TRBD2. The J segment lost 6 bases and the V segment lost 5 bases, leaving 10 bases of the junction unmatched. Germline V gives CDR1 SGHAT, CDR2 FQNNGV. The CDR3 is 14 amino acids. DNA of the CDR3: TGTGCCAGCAGCCCCTACGGGGGGTTACTCGAGCAGTACTTC. Translated: CASSPYGGLLEQYF.

The chain has TRBV11-1 and TRBJ1-4; D call uncertain. This CDR3 spans 14 amino acids. V was clipped by 3 bases and J by 5 bases, with 10 bases between them. Germline V CDR1 and CDR2: SGHAT, FQDESV (reference sequence). The CDR3 sequence: CASSFSGLNEKLFF. CDR3 nucleotides: TGTGCCAGCAGCTTTTCAGGACTAAATGAAAAACTGTTTTTT.

The V and J genes are TRBV4-2 and TRBJ1-5; possibly TRBD1 for D (5 bases). The CDR3 extends over 16 amino acids. V was clipped by 0 bases and J by 5 bases, with 14 bases between them. The V gene's germline CDR1 is LGHNA and CDR2 YNFKEQ. Here the CDR3 DNA reads TGTGCCAGCAGCCAAGATCGGAGCAGGGTCGATCAGCCCCAGCATTTT. The encoded protein is CASSQDRSRVDQPQHF.

The chain joins TRBV6-5 to TRBJ2-7, with 8 bases identical to TRBD1. The V gene end was trimmed by 6 bases and the J gene end by 4 bases; junction bases not matched to a gene: 5. Germline V gives CDR1 MNHEY, CDR2 SVGAGI. The CDR3 spans 13 residues. The CDR3 loop is CASRDRGKYEQYF. DNA for the CDR3: TGTGCCAGCAGAGACAGGGGCAAATACGAGCAGTACTTC.

This chain links TRBV13 with TRBJ2-7; 10 bases are shared with TRBD2. This CDR3 has 15 amino acids. From germline, CDR1 is PRHDT and CDR2 FYEKMQ (reference sequence). V dropped 3 bases and J dropped 2; count of bases not matched to a gene: 4. In nucleotides, the CDR3 is TGTGCCAGCAGCTTTGGGACTAGCGCTCCCTACGAGCAGTACTTC. Translation: CASSFGTSAPYEQYF. The variable domain in full, completed from reference TRBV13 and TRBJ2-7, reads AAGVIQSPRHLIKEKRETATLKCYPIPRHDTVYWYQQGPGQDPQFLISFYEKMQSDKGSIPDRFSAQQFSDYHSELNMSSLELGDSALYFCASSFGTSAPYEQYFGPGTRLTVT.

This clone has a handful of counts. The chain carries TRBV5-6 and TRBJ2-7; no reliable D call. The CDR3 is made up of 13 amino acids. The V and J ends lost 7 bases and 3 bases respectively, with 14 bases between them. The germline V gene has CDR1 SGHDT and CDR2 YYEEEE. CDR3 in amino acids: CASPRDKVYEQYF. Written as DNA, the CDR3 is TGTGCCAGCCCACGTGACAAGGTCTACGAGCAGTACTTC.

V and J are TRBV5-4 and TRBJ2-2; 7 nucleotides agree with TRBD2. The V and J ends lost 4 bases and 5 bases, in that order; junction bases with no gene match: 14. CDR3 length: 17 residues. Germline V gene data show CDR1 as SGHNT and CDR2 as YYREEE (reference sequence). The CDR3 spells CASSLGGGFHGTGELFF. CDR3 DNA sequence: TGTGCCAGCAGCCTGGGGGGAGGGTTTCATGGGACCGGGGAGCTGTTTTTT.

The chain recombines TRBV19 with TRBJ1-4; tentative D call: TRBD1 (5 bases). Trimming shortened V by 5 bases and J by 2 bases, and 12 bases separated the two germline ends. The CDR3 consists of 15 residues. The V gene's germline CDR1 is LNHDA and CDR2 SQIVND (reference sequence). CDR3 loop: CASSRGSGTNEKLFF. The CDR3 coding sequence is TGTGCCAGTAGTCGGGGCAGCGGGACTAATGAAAAACTGTTTTTT.

The chain joins TRBV7-2 to TRBJ2-5, with TRBD2 matching 16 bases. Trimming cost V 5 bases and J 5 bases; bases outside gene matches: 11. Germline values: CDR1 SGHTA, CDR2 FQGNSA. This CDR3 has 18 amino acids. CDR3 amino acids: CASSTPGLAGGSTETQYF. CDR3 sequence (DNA): TGTGCCAGCAGCACACCGGGACTAGCGGGAGGGTCGACGGAGACCCAGTACTTC.